Shown below are 13 T cell receptor beta chains from a single sample sequenced in a study of early T cells in non-severe SARS-CoV-2 infection. TCRdb re-called the 5' RACE reads through MiXCR, storing one row per CDR3 protein. This table has some 82,000 distinct CDR3 sequences, less than 15% appearing once. Sample: whole blood, taken at baseline. The receptors come from an adult who was a healthcare worker with PCR-confirmed SARS-CoV-2 infection or an uninfected control (not recorded which).

V gene TRBV19 combines with J gene TRBJ2-4; D gene uncertain. V was trimmed by 3 bases and J by 1 base, leaving 1 base between them. Germline-derived CDR1 and CDR2 are LNHDA and SQIVND (reference sequence). The CDR3 runs to 12 residues. DNA for the CDR3: TGTGCCAGTAGTATGGCCAAAAACATTCAGTACTTC. It yields the protein CASSMAKNIQYF.

The chain employs TRBV11-3 and TRBJ1-3; tentative D call: TRBD1 (6 bases). There are 14 residues in the CDR3. Per germline, CDR1 SGHNT and CDR2 YENEEA. Trimming cost V 5 bases and J 4 bases, with 12 bases left between them. The CDR3 loop is CASSVAGVGNTIYF. CDR3 bases: TGTGCCAGCAGCGTAGCAGGGGTCGGAAACACCATATATTTT.

This clonotype was recorded many times. CDR3 amino acids: CASSWGLASYEQYF. DNA of the CDR3: TGTGCCAGCAGCTGGGGACTCGCGTCCTACGAGCAGTACTTC. The chain joins TRBV7-2 to TRBJ2-7; maybe TRBD2 (6 bases). This CDR3 has 14 amino acids. Per the germline V gene, CDR1 is SGHTA and CDR2 is FQGNSA. V was pared by 4 bases and J by 1 base, with 11 bases between.

In regard to this clonotype: At one end, the junction sequence differs from germline, possibly due to a read error. The chain combines TRBV7-7 with TRBJ2-5; 11 bases map to TRBD2. The CDR3 contains 15 residues. From germline, CDR1 is SSHAT and CDR2 FNYEAQ (reference sequence). The CDR3 is CASSLAGGNQETQYF. The CDR3, as DNA: TGTGCTAGCAGCTTAGCGGGGGGGAACCAAGAGACCCAGTACTTC.

The chain combines TRBV10-2 with TRBJ2-2; D gene ambiguous. The V and J ends lost 1 base and 4 bases respectively, with 7 bases between them. Germline CDR1 and CDR2: WSHSY and SAAADI. The CDR3 is made up of 14 amino acids. CDR3 sequence (DNA): TGCGCCAGCAGTGAGTTGGGGTCCACCGGGGAGCTGTTTTTT. Protein sequence: CASSELGSTGELFF.

The J gene is TRBJ2-1, the V gene TRBV10-3; 10 bases map to TRBD2. The CDR3 has 14 residues. Looked up from germline, CDR1 is ENHRY and CDR2 is SYGVKD. Trimming removed 10 bases from V and 9 bases from J; junction bases left unmatched: 12. DNA of the CDR3: TGTGCCACCAACCCGATAGCGGGGGGTCGTGAGCAGTTCTTC. It specifies CATNPIAGGREQFF.

This rearrangement joins TRBV25-1 to TRBJ2-5; 8 bases are a match to TRBD2. Germline V gives CDR1 MGHDK, CDR2 SYGVNS. Trimming took 5 bases from V and 5 from J; bases not matched to a gene: 10. This CDR3 has 15 residues. The CDR3 DNA reads TGTGCCAGCAGTCCGGCCGGGGGGGCCGAGGAGACCCAGTACTTC. Its protein is CASSPAGGAEETQYF.

This clonotype was seen a few times. The chain has TRBV10-3 and TRBJ2-5; 9 bases line up with TRBD2. Germline lookup yields CDR1 ENHRY and CDR2 SYGVKD. The CDR3 loop spans 18 amino acids. The junction had 11 bases not matched to a gene; V was cut back by 2 bases and J by 1 base. The CDR3 coding sequence is TGTGCCATCAGTGAGCGTGGGGCTAGCGGGATTCTCCAAGAGACCCAGTACTTC. It yields the protein CAISERGASGILQETQYF.

The gene calls are TRBV11-3 and TRBJ1-4; tentatively, D is TRBD1 (6 bases). The V gene's germline CDR1 is SGHNT and CDR2 YENEEA. Trimming stripped 1 base from V and 8 bases from J, with 14 bases between. This CDR3 is built from 15 residues. CDR3 sequence (DNA): TGTGCCAGCAGCTTAGGGGGGCGCGTCGGAGAAAAACTGTTTTTT. Its translation is CASSLGGRVGEKLFF.

The CDR3 DNA follows: TGTGCCACCCGGGAGGGCGCTGAAGCTTTCTTT. Translation gives CATREGAEAFF. The J gene is TRBJ1-1, the V gene TRBV10-3; D is uncertain. Per germline, CDR1 ENHRY and CDR2 SYGVKD. This CDR3 has 11 amino acids. V was clipped by 10 bases and J by 6 bases, with 12 bases between them.

This chain joins TRBV27 and TRBJ2-2; D might be TRBD1 or TRBD2, each matching 6 bases. This CDR3 is built from 14 residues. Trimming cost V 8 bases and J 3 bases, with 13 bases left between them. CDR1 and CDR2 (germline): MNHEY, SMNVEV (reference sequence). CDR3 in DNA: TGTGCCAGCGGGGGGCCCTGGGACACCGGGGAGCTGTTTTTT. It encodes CASGGPWDTGELFF.

V and J are TRBV27 and TRBJ2-2; D remains ambiguous. The ends were cut back, 8 bases at V and 0 bases at J, with 10 bases in the middle. This CDR3 is 14 amino acids long. The germline CDR1 and CDR2 sequences are MNHEY and SMNVEV (reference sequence). CDR3 DNA: TGTGCCAGCTATAGCCCCTCGAACACCGGGGAGCTGTTTTTT. Amino acids: CASYSPSNTGELFF.

This clonotype was seen ten or more times. The J gene is TRBJ2-2, the V gene TRBV7-9; D is unclear. The CDR3 has 13 residues. From germline, CDR1 is SEHNR and CDR2 FQNEAQ (reference sequence). V was trimmed by 4 bases and J by 2 bases, leaving 5 bases between them. CDR3 bases: TGTGCCAGCAGCTCCCCTAACACCGGGGAGCTGTTTTTT. As protein: CASSSPNTGELFF.